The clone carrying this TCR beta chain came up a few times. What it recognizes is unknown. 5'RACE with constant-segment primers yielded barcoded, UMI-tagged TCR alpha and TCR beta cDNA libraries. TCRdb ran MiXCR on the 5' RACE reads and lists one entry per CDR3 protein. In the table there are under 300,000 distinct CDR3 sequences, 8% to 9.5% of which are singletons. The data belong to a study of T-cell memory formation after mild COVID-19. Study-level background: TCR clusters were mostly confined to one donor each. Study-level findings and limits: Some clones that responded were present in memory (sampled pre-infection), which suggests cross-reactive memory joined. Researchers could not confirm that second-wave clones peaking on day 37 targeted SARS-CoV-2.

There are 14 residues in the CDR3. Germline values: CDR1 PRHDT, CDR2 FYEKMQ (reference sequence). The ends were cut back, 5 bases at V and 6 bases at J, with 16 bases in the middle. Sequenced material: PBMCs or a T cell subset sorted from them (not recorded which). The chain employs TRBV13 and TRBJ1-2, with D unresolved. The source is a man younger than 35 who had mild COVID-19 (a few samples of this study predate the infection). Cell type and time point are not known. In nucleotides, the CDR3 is TGTGCCAGCAGCCAAAGGAATGTTTTCAATGGCTACACCTTC. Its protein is CASSQRNVFNGYTF.